The clone carrying this T cell receptor (beta chain) was seen repeatedly, ten times or more. What it binds is not known. This entry belongs to a study of Graves' ophthalmopathy and Graves' hyperthyroidism. General study findings and limits: The model reached around 66% sensitivity and around 72% specificity for predicting ophthalmopathy progression.

Participants with hyperthyroidism, aged 18 to 65, were newly diagnosed with under 2 months' duration. The germline V and J ends were trimmed by 5 bases and 6 bases, with 8 bases remaining between them. The CDR3 runs to 13 residues. Germline-derived CDR1 and CDR2 are SGHNT and YENEEA. CDR3 regions of TCR beta were amplified from RNA transcripts. Second-round multiplex PCR came after a first-round RT-PCR that employed HTBI primers. TCRdb itself ran the multiplex PCR reads through MiXCR, one entry per CDR3 protein. The sample includes hundreds of thousands of distinct CDR3 sequences, about 20% of them seen just once.

The gene calls are TRBV11-3 and TRBJ1-6; D is ambiguous. Sequenced material: peripheral blood. The receptor comes from a woman aged 18-29 years with stable Graves' hyperthyroidism. Some clones in this sample may be carry-over from other donors' samples. CDR3 nucleotides: TGTGCCAGCAGCCAGAGTTTTAATTCACCCCTCCACTTT. Amino acids: CASSQSFNSPLHF.